Reported below is one TCR beta chain. Its antigen remains unknown. Clones were read by immunoSEQ multiplex PCR, and TCRdb kept only the in-frame ones, dropping some. Of about 400,000 clones in the sample, about 90% were seen once. This specimen belongs to a study of Ad26.COV2.S vaccination and SARS-CoV-2 variants. Background on the study: The donor participated in the COV1001 trial, in its Ad26.COV2.S arm. Intramuscular Ad26.COV2.S at 5x10^10 or 1x10^11 viral particles.

Study findings and constraints: CD8+ and CD4+ T cells specific for spike reportedly responded with substantial breadth after vaccination.

Treatment reported: about 20 received Ad26.COV2.S at low or high dose, single or two shots; a few received placebo; per-sample allocation not given. Sampling occurred on day 63 after the first vaccine or placebo injection. The individual, an adult aged 18-55 years, was a donor in Boston. This CDR3 spans 13 amino acids. Germline assignment: CDR1 MGHRA and CDR2 YSYEKL. The V and J ends lost 0 bases and 4 bases respectively, with 6 bases between them. The receptor was derived from a person between 18 and 65 years old who received the Ad26.COV2.S COVID-19 vaccine or a placebo. The gene calls are TRBV4-1 and TRBJ2-5; D gene unclear. This specimen consisted of peripheral blood, obtained in a trial of Ad26.COV2.S vaccine versus placebo. The CDR3 loop reads CASSQDRVETQYF. DNA of the CDR3: TGCGCCAGCAGCCAAGATCGAGTAGAGACCCAGTACTTC.